Below, 16 T cell receptor beta chains from the same sample are listed, as sequenced in a study of blood T cells in healthy people across ages. Using a J-beta primer mix together with a sample-barcoded 5' primer, a second PCR was run for roughly 7 to 12 cycles. MiXCR, applied by TCRdb to the 5' RACE reads, yields one record per CDR3 protein. The sample consists of roughly 900,000 distinct CDR3 sequences, roughly 26% of them appearing once. Sequenced material: blood. The receptors were sampled from a woman aged 80 or over in good health.

This clonotype was seen at least ten times. The chain employs TRBV20-1 and TRBJ2-7, with 10 bases that match TRBD1. This CDR3 has 15 amino acids. J gave up 1 base and V 7 bases, and 10 bases lay outside the gene matches. Germline CDR1 reads DFQATT; CDR2 reads SNEGSKA (reference sequence). CDR3 nucleotide sequence: TGCAGTGGCAGCCCGGGACAGGGGTTTTCCTACGAGCAGTACTTC. This gives the protein CSGSPGQGFSYEQYF.

In this sample, this clonotype turned up many times. The rearrangement links TRBV7-6 to TRBJ2-3; D possibly corresponds to TRBD1 (5 bases). Trimming stripped 5 bases from V and 5 bases from J, with 14 bases between. Germline values: CDR1 SGHVS, CDR2 FNYEAQ. This CDR3 is built from 14 residues. CDR3 region: CASSLVGPGDTQYF. CDR3 coding DNA: TGTGCCAGCAGCCTGGTGGGGCCAGGAGATACGCAGTATTTT.

This clonotype occurred many times. The V and J genes are TRBV20-1 and TRBJ2-3, with D possibly being TRBD2 (7 bases). V gave up 6 bases and J gave up 4 bases, with 17 bases separating them. The CDR3 is 14 residues long. CDR1 and CDR2 from the germline V gene are DFQATT and SNEGSKA (reference sequence). The CDR3, as DNA: TGCAGTGCCACGGTAGGGGGGGCGGCAGATACGCAGTATTTT. The encoded protein is CSATVGGAADTQYF.

This clonotype occurred a few times. J is TRBJ2-3 and V is TRBV3-1; 7 nucleotides agree with TRBD1. The CDR3 extends over 14 amino acids. V shed 6 bases, J shed 3 bases, and the junction held 6 bases outside the gene matches. CDR1 is LGHDT and CDR2 is YNNKEL in the germline V gene (reference sequence). CDR3: CASSGRGKTDTQYF. CDR3 sequence (DNA): TGTGCCAGCAGTGGCAGGGGGAAGACAGATACGCAGTATTTT.

Ten or more counts support this clonotype. V and J are TRBV12-3 or TRBV12-4 and TRBJ1-2; no clear D gene. The V and J ends lost 5 bases and 7 bases respectively, with 11 bases between them. There are 12 residues in the CDR3. CDR3 sequence (DNA): TGTGCCAGCAGTCCGAGACGGGGTGGCTACACCTTC. Translated, it gives CASSPRRGGYTF.

With respect to this clonotype: Just one base apart from a much larger clone, this may be a read error. The J gene is TRBJ1-2, the V gene TRBV29-1, with TRBD1 matching 10 bases. Per the germline V gene, CDR1 is SQVTM and CDR2 is ANQGSEA. The CDR3 consists of 13 residues. V gave up 6 bases and J gave up 8 bases; unmatched junction bases: 9. The CDR3 is CSVKDRGSAGYTF. CDR3 nucleotide sequence: TGCAGCGTAAAGGACAGGGGGTCGGCCGGCTACACCTTC. The full variable domain, in which reference TRBV29-1 and TRBJ1-2 provide the parts outside the CDR3, is SAVISQKPSRDICQRGTSLTIQCQVDSQVTMMFWYRQQPGQSLTLIATANQGSEATYESGFVIDKFPISRPNLTFSTLTVSNMSPEDSSIYLCSVKDRGSAGYTFGSGTRLTVV.

At least ten counts were recorded for this clonotype. The V and J genes are TRBV6-2 or TRBV6-3 and TRBJ1-2; 12 bases line up with TRBD1. The CDR3 consists of 13 residues. Germline CDR1 is MNHEY and CDR2 is SVGEGT. The V gene end was trimmed by 7 bases and the J gene end by 12 bases; junction bases not matched to a gene: 9. CDR3 region: CASNVRDRGPDTF. Here the CDR3 DNA reads TGTGCCAGCAATGTCCGGGACAGGGGGCCGGACACCTTC.

The CDR3 DNA is TGTGCCAGCACTGTTTTCGGCAGTCGGGAGACCCAGTACTTC. This codes for CASTVFGSRETQYF. The chain uses TRBV2 and TRBJ2-5; D remains unclear. From germline, CDR1 is SNHLY and CDR2 FYNNEI. Between the trimmed V and J ends, which lost 7 bases and 5 bases, there was a span of 17 bases. The CDR3 length is 14 residues. The variable domain in full, with the rest retrieved from reference TRBV2 and TRBJ2-5, is EPEVTQTPSHQVTQMGQEVILRCVPISNHLYFYWYRQILGQKVEFLVSFYNNEISEKSEIFDDQFSVERPDGSNFTLKIRSTKLEDSAMYFCASTVFGSRETQYFGPGTRLLVL.

This clonotype turned up a few times. This chain joins TRBV20-1 and TRBJ2-7; either TRBD1 or TRBD2 may fit D (5 bases each). Trimming took 3 bases from V and 3 from J, leaving 27 bases between them. CDR1 is DFQATT, CDR2 SNEGSKA, per germline (reference sequence). This CDR3 has 18 residues. CDR3 residues: CSASEEWSEGPYLYEQYF. Here the CDR3 DNA reads TGCAGTGCTAGTGAGGAATGGAGCGAGGGGCCGTACCTCTACGAGCAGTACTTC.

CDR3 region: CASSDSPGGPSGEQYF. CDR3 DNA sequence: TGTGCCAGCAGTGACTCTCCCGGAGGGCCCTCGGGGGAGCAGTACTTC. This chain connects TRBV6-4 to TRBJ2-4; possibly TRBD2 for D (6 bases). V was cut by 0 bases and J by 13 bases, with 22 bases left in between. In germline, CDR1 is MRHNA, CDR2 SNTAGT. CDR3 size: 16 residues.

The sample holds one count of this clonotype. This sequence joins TRBV4-3 and TRBJ1-2; TRBD1 might be the D (6 bases). Per the germline V gene, CDR1 is LGHNA and CDR2 is YSLEER. The CDR3 runs 17 residues. With 1 base removed from V and 5 bases from J, the gap between germline ends came to 20 bases. The CDR3: CASSQGDRGGVSYGYTF. DNA of the CDR3: TGCGCCAGCAGCCAAGGAGATAGGGGGGGGGTTTCGTATGGCTACACCTTC.

This chain uses TRBV3-1 with TRBJ1-4, with TRBD1 matching over 7 bases. This CDR3 spans 15 amino acids. Germline lookup yields CDR1 LGHDT and CDR2 YNNKEL (reference sequence). V dropped 4 bases and J dropped 6; count of bases not matched to a gene: 8. This CDR3 is CASSPPGTVHEKLFF. CDR3 DNA sequence: TGTGCCAGCAGCCCGCCCGGGACAGTCCATGAAAAACTGTTTTTT.

This clonotype turned up a few times. The genes are TRBV6-6 and TRBJ2-1; 8 bases align to TRBD1. The germline gives CDR1 MNHNY, CDR2 SVGAGI (reference sequence). The CDR3 has 17 residues. The J segment lost 5 bases and the V segment lost 2 bases, leaving 11 bases of the junction unmatched. The CDR3 sequence: CASSYRQQGAVHNEQFF. The CDR3 DNA follows: TGTGCCAGCAGTTACCGACAGCAGGGGGCGGTCCACAATGAGCAGTTCTTC.

This clonotype was observed many times. The V and J genes are TRBV30 and TRBJ1-2; no firm D call. V lost 0 bases and J lost 3, with 11 bases in between. This CDR3 contains 14 residues. From germline, CDR1 is GTSNPN and CDR2 SVGIG (reference sequence). The CDR3 DNA follows: TGTGCCTGGAGTGTTCGAAGAACACACTATGGCTACACCTTC. Its protein is CAWSVRRTHYGYTF.

This clonotype was recorded at least ten times. The chain links TRBV7-2 to TRBJ2-3; a possible D gene is TRBD2 (7 bases). Per germline, CDR1 SGHTA and CDR2 FQGNSA. V lost 6 bases and J lost 6, with 19 bases in between. The CDR3 has 15 residues. CDR3 region: CASSSQRGGGDTQYF. The CDR3 nucleotides read TGTGCCAGCAGTTCACAAAGGGGGGGAGGGGATACGCAGTATTTT.

This clonotype was seen repeatedly, ten times or more. The J gene is TRBJ2-3, the V gene TRBV9; no firm D call. V lost 0 bases and J lost 7, with 15 bases in between. CDR1 and CDR2 (germline): SGDLS, YYNGEE. This CDR3 contains 15 residues. CDR3 nucleotide sequence: TGTGCCAGCAGCGTAGTCAGCGTGGCGGTAAATACGCAGTATTTT. Translation gives CASSVVSVAVNTQYF.